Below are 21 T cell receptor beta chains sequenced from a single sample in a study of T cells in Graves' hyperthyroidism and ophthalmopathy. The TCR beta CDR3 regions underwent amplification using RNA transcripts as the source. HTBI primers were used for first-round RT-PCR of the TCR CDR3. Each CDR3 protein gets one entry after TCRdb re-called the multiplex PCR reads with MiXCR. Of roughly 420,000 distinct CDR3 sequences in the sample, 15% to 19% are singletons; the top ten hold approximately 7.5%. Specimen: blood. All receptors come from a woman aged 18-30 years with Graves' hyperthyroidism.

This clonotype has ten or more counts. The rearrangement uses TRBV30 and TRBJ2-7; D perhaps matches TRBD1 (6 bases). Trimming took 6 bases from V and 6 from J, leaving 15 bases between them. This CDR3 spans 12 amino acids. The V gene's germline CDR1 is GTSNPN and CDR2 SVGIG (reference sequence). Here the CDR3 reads CACQGPVGEQYF. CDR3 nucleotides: TGTGCCTGCCAGGGGCCGGTCGGCGAGCAGTACTTC. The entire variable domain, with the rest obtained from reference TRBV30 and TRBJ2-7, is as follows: SQTIHQWPATLVQPVGSPLSLECTVEGTSNPNLYWYRQAAGRGLQLLFYSVGIGQISSEVPQNLSASRPQDRQFILSSKKLLLSDSGFYLCACQGPVGEQYFGPGTRLTVT.

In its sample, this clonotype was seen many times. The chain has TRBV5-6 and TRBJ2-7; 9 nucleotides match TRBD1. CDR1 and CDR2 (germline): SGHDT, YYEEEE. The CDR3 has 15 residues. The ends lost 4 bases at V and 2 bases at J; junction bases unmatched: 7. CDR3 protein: CASSPGTGIPYEQYF. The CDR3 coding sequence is TGTGCCAGCAGCCCCGGGACAGGGATCCCCTACGAGCAGTACTTC.

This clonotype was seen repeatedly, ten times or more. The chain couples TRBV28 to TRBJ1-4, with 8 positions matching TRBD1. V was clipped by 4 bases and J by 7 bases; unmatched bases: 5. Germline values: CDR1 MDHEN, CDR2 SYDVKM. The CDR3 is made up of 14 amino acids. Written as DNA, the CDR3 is TGTGCCAGCAGTTCCAGGGGGCGAGGTGAAAAACTGTTTTTT. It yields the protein CASSSRGRGEKLFF.

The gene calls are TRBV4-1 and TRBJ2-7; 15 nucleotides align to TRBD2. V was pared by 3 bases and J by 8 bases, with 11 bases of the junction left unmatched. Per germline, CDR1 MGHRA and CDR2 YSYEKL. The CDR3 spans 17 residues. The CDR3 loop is CASSQGWTSGRDDQQYF. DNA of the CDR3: TGCGCCAGCAGCCAGGGGTGGACTAGCGGGAGGGATGATCAGCAGTACTTC.

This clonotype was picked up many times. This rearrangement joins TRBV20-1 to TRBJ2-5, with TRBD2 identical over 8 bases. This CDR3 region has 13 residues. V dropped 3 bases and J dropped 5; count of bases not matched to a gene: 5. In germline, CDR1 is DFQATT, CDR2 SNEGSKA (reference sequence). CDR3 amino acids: CSASGGAGETQYF. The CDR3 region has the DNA TGCAGTGCTAGCGGGGGGGCGGGGGAGACCCAGTACTTC.

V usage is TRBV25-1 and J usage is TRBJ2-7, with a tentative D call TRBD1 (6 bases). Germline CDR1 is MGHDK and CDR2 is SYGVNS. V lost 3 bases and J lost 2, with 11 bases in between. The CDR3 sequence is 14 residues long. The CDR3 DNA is TGTGCCAGCAGTGATATACAGGGCACCTACGAGCAGTACTTC. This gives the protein CASSDIQGTYEQYF.

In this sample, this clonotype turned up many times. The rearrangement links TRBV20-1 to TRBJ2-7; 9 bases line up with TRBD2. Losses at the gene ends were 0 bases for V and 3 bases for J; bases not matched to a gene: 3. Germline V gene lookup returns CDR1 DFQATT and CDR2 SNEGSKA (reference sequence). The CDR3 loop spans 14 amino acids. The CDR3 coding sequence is TGCAGTGCTAGAGATGGTAGCGGGGGCTACGAGCAGTACTTC. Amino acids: CSARDGSGGYEQYF.

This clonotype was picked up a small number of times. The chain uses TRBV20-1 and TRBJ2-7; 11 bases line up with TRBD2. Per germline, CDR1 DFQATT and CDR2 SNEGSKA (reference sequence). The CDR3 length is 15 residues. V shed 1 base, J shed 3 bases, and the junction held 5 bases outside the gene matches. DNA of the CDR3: TGCAGTGCTAGAGCTCCGGGACTAGCGGTCTACGAGCAGTACTTC. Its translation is CSARAPGLAVYEQYF.

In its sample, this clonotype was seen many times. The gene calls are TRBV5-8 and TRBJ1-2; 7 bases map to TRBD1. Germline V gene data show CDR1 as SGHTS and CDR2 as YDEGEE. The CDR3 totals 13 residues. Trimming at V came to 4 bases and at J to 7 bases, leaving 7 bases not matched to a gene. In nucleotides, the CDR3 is TGTGCCAGCAGCCCCTACAGGGGTGCTGGCTACACCTTC. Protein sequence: CASSPYRGAGYTF.

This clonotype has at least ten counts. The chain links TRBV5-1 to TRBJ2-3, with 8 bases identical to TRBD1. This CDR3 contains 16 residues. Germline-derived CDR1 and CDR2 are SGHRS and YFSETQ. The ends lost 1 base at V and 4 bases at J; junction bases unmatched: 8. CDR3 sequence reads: CASSLRAVRGPDTQYF. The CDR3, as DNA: TGCGCCAGCAGCTTGAGGGCGGTCAGGGGGCCAGATACGCAGTATTTT.

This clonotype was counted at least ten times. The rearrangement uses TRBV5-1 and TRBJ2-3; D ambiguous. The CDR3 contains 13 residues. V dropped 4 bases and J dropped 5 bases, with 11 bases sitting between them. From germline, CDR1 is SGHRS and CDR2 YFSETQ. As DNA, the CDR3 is TGCGCCAGCAGCCCCTGGGGTGAAGATACGCAGTATTTT. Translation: CASSPWGEDTQYF.

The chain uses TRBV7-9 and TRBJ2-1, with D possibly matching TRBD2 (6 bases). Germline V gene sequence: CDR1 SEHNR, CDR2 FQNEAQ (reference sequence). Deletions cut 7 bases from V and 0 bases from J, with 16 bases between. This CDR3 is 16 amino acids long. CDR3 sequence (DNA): TGTGCCAGCAAGGGGAAGGCCGGGAGCTCCTACAATGAGCAGTTCTTC. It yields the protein CASKGKAGSSYNEQFF.

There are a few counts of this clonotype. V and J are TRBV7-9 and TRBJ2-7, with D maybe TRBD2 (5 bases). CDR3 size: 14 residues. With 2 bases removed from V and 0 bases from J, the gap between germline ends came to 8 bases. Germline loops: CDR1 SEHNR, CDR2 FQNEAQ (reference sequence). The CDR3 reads CASSLLGDSYEQYF. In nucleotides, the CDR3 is TGTGCCAGCAGCTTACTCGGGGACTCCTACGAGCAGTACTTC.

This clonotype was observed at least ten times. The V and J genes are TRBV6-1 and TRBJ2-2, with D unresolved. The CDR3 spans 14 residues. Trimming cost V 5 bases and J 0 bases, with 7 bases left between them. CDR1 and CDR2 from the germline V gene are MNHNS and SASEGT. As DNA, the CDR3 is TGTGCCAGCAGTTATGGGGCGAACACCGGGGAGCTGTTTTTT. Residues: CASSYGANTGELFF.

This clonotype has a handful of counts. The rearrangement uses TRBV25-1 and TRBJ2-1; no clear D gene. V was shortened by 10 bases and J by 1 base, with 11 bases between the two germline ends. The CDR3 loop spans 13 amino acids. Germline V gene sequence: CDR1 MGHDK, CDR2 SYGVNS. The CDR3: CATSKVSYNEQFF. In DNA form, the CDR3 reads TGTGCCACCTCAAAGGTGTCCTACAATGAGCAGTTCTTC.

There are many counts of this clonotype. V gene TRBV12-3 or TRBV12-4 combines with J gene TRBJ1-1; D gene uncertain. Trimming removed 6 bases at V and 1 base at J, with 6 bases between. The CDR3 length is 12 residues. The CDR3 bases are TGTGCCAGCAGCAGATCGAACACTGAAGCTTTCTTT. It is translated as CASSRSNTEAFF.

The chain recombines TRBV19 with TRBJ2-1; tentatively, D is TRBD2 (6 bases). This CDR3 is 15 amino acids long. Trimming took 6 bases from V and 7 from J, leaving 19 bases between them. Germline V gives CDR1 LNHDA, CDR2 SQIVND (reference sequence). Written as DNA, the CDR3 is TGTGCCAGTAGGCGACTAGACGGCGCGCCTAATGAGCAGTTCTTC. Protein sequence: CASRRLDGAPNEQFF.

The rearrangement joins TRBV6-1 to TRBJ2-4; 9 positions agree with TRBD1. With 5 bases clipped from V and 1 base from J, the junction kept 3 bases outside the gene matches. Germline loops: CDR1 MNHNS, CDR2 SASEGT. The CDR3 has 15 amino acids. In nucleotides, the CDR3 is TGTGCCAGCAGTCGCGGACAGGGGGCCAAAAACATTCAGTACTTC. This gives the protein CASSRGQGAKNIQYF.

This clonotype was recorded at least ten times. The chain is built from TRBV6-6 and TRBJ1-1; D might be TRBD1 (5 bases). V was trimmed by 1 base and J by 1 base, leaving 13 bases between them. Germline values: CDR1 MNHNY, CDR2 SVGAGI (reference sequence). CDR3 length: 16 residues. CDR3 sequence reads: CASSYFAGTANTEAFF. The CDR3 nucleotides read TGTGCCAGCAGTTACTTTGCCGGGACGGCGAACACTGAAGCTTTCTTT.

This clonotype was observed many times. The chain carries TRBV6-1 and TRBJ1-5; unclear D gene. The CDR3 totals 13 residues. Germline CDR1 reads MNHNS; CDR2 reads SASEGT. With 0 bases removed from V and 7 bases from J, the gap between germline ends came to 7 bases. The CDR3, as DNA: TGTGCCAGCAGTGAAGCCTGGAGGCAGCCCCAGCATTTT. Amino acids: CASSEAWRQPQHF.

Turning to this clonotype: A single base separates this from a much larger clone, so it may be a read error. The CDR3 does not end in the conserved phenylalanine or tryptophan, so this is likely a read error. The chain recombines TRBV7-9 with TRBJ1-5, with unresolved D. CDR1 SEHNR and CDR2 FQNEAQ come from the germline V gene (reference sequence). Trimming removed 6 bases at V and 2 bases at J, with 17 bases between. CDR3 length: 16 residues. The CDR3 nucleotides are TGTGCCAGCAGTTCCGCGGGGTCGGTGGGCAATCAGCCCCAGCATTCT. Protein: CASSSAGSVGNQPQHS.